This T cell receptor beta chain was profiled in a study of T-cell reconstitution after alpha-beta-depleted transplantation in children (dated by TCRdb to 2016 to 2017). Background for the entire study: Using TCR repertoire profiling, the study followed T-cell immune reconstitution in a quantitative way in children after TCRalphabeta/CD19-depleted allogeneic hematopoietic cell transplantation.

Library preparation was by PCR. Sequencing was performed on an Illumina HiSeq 2500. To normalize quantification of the TCRbeta repertoire, the TCR libraries were built with molecular barcoding that relied on unique molecular identifiers. The raw public reads went through TCRdb reprocessing: fastp at Q25, MiXCR clone calling, in-frame beta chains kept. Every distinct CDR3 protein forms one entry, paired with its most common genes and DNA. The sample records some 290,000 distinct CDR3 sequences, about a quarter of which are singletons. Of the sample, approximately 9.9% is held by the ten largest clones. The treatment or condition label of this sample denotes: allogeneic hematopoietic cell transplantation with graft depleted of TCRalphabeta T cells and CD19 B cells. The children who served as transplant recipients had been given grafts of TCRalphabeta/CD19-depleted allogeneic hematopoietic cells. In the case of this clonotype: Its specific antigen is unknown. Base qualities are not provided; no much larger clone lies one nucleotide away.

The CDR1 and CDR2 encoded by the germline V gene are KGHSH and LQKENI. Taken from cysteine to phenylalanine, the CDR3 has 15 residues. The entry retains the CDR3 DNA only, 45 bases that are in frame from base 1. V loses 0 bases of germline sequence and J loses 7 bases, and the interval between the two ends is 15 bases. What the research found in general, with its limitations: The frequencies of hyperexpanded clones fell over the following months, and after one year, T-cell counts and TCRbeta diversity were mostly attributed to newly produced T cells. In some patients, the high TCRbeta diversity seen at day 60 was put down to recipient T cells and intrathymic progenitors that had survived conditioning. The apparently early alphabetaT-cell count recovery about two months after transplant was reportedly dependent on only several hundred rapidly expanded clones derived from non-depleted graft cells.

The sequencing here drew on PBMCs, mostly from graft donor cells, taken 180 days after TCRalphabeta/CD19-depleted stem cell transplant. The V and J segments used are TRBV18 and TRBJ1-2, with the D gene call left open. The receptor's source is a male patient younger than 18 who had a stem cell transplant for acute lymphoblastic leukemia, so the T cells may come from the graft donor. In nucleotides, the sequence is TGTGCCAGCTCACCACCGGATCCGGGAGCGGGTGGCTACACCTTC. Translated, this gives CASSPPDPGAGGYTF.